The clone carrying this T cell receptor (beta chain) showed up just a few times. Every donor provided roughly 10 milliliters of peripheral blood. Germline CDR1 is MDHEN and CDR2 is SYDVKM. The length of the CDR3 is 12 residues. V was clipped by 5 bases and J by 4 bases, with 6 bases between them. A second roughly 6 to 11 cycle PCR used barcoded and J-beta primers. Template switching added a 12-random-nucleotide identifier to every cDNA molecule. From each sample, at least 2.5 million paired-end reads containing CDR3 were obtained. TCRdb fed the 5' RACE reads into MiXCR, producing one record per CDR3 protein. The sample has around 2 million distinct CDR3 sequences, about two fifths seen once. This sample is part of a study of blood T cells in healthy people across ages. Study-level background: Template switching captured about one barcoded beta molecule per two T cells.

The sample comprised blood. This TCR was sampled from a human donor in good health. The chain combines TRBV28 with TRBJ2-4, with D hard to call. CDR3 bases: TGTGCCAGCAGTCCAATTAAAAACATTCAGTACTTC. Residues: CASSPIKNIQYF.